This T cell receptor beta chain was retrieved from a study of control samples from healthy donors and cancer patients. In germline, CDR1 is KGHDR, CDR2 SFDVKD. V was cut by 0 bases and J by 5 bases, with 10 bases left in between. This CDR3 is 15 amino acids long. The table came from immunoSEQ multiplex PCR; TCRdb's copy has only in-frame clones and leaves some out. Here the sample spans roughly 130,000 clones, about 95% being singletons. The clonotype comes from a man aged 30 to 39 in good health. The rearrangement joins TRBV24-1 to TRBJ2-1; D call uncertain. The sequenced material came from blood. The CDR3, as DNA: TGTGCCACCAGTGATTTGCCAGGAACAAACAATGAGCAGTTCTTC. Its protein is CATSDLPGTNNEQFF.